This record concerns one T cell receptor (gamma chain) sequence. The antigen remains unidentified. Unmatched junction bases numbered 7, after V lost 4 bases and J lost 1 base. Looked up from germline, CDR1 is VTNTFY and CDR2 is YDVSTARD (reference sequence). The CDR3 length is 14 residues. The source of the sample is a study of Vδ1+ human thymocytes. Study-wide points: The authors advised highly purified populations and single-cell validation. Thymic delta-chain repertoires held approximately 20% Vdelta2 sequences and few Vdelta3, despite high sort purity. In the thymus, TRG and TRD repertoires looked highly polyclonal with Gaussian CDR3 lengths.

Sequences come from RNA converted to cDNA by reverse transcription. Multiplex PCR used pooled V-gene forward primers and a constant-region reverse primer to amplify CDR3s. TCRdb reapplied CATT to the multiplex PCR reads. The profile covers about 36,000 gamma-chain clones, with around 20% appearing a single time and roughly 2% taken by the ten largest. The sequenced material came from Vdelta1+ gamma-delta thymocytes from the thymus. Subset in this sample: FACS-sorted CD3+ TCRalphabeta- TCRVdelta1+ TCRVdelta2- thymocytes. This TCR was sampled from a girl under two years old who had congenital heart surgery. This chain connects TRGV3 to TRGJ1 or TRGJ2. This chain's CDR3 is CATWESINYYKKLF. The DNA of the CDR3 is TGTGCCACCTGGGAGTCGATCAATTATTATAAGAAACTCTTT.